The text below deals with one T cell receptor (beta chain). Its antigen is still unknown. No clone much larger than this one lies a single base away; base qualities are absent. This sample is drawn from a study of cytomegalovirus exposure and HLA in healthy donors (dated by TCRdb to about 2017). About the investigation overall: An earlier analysis of roughly 570 of the donors reported about 260 Gb of sequence data and about 120 million unique TCR beta sequences obtained from about 170 million T cells. A later analysis re-analyzed previously published TCR beta repertoires from roughly 690 donors and added high-resolution HLA genotyping to study TCR occurrence patterns. Donor age, sex, ethnicity and CMV serostatus were collected together with the repertoire data. All discovery cohort repertoires had been generated using a single sequencing platform. High-throughput TCR immunosequencing, statistical association of individual TCRs with disease status, and machine learning were combined to predict cytomegalovirus infection status. An earlier analysis of 450 to 750 of the donors used high-throughput TCR beta sequencing to judge whether each TCR beta V gene segment behaved as functional or pseudogenic. The number of typed donors differed by locus: roughly 620-640 for A, B, C, DRB1 and DQB1; approximately 520 for DQA1; 606 for DPA1; and some 450 for DPB1. Among around 400 genotyped donors of the cohort, an average of around 240,000 unique TCR beta nucleotide sequences were sequenced per donor, approximately 20% of them non-productive. HLA typing included class I and class II loci at four-digit resolution. Along with the approximately 700-subject first cohort, a separate validation cohort of roughly 110 different subjects was used. The study aimed to test whether signatures of past pathogen exposure could be identified by cataloging public T cell receptors. In a later genetic analysis, genome-wide SNP genotypes for about three fifths of the roughly 670 donors were used, and that subset was treated as a discovery cohort. Of the roughly 400 genotyped donors, approximately 83% fell in the genetic ancestry cluster associated with self-reported Caucasian donors. About five DR-DQ haplotypes were treated as single units for association and clustering because of strong linkage in the cohort. Rather than using new phenotypic data, the later analysis identified candidate immune exposures from TCR beta sequences and from how often those sequences occurred across donors. Roughly 300 gigabases of sequencing data and approximately 80 million unique TCR sequences were included in an early release covering about 700 HLA-typed donors. Using immunosequencing, the study profiled T cell repertoires from roughly 650 subjects and related those repertoires to cytomegalovirus serostatus. What the study reported, not specific to this receptor: While some public TCRs were present in many individuals, most TCR sequences turned up only very rarely across donors. V-gene and J-gene trimming of TCR beta chains was associated with a missense DCLRE1C variant in a later genetic analysis, and the association was replicated in an independent cohort. Specific HLA alleles were associated with 15,000 to 20,000 TCR beta sequences at a false discovery rate of 0.05 in a later analysis. Because counts were too low, some 16 rarely observed V segments, including chromosome 9 orphons, were excluded from the earlier analysis of some 590 of the donors. A cluster of highly shared sequence variants was judged likely to represent a technical artifact of the sequencing pipeline. The authors suggested that the approach could potentially be extended to other disease states and immunological phenotypes. CMV serostatus was the only immune exposure information available for the cohort. Strong co-occurrence of HLA alleles, especially DR and DQ, made assigning TCR associations to individual alleles difficult. Because the 87-base-pair reads could not distinguish some IMGT-functional V segments, including TRBV6-2 and TRBV6-3, those segments were excluded. In a later analysis, most CMV-associated TCR beta chains were found to appear HLA-restricted, with HLA associations seemingly driven largely by CMV exposure. In a later analysis, HLA-associated TCR beta chains showed more clonal expansion and lower generation probabilities than non-associated chains that were equally common. In a later analysis, several top co-occurrence clusters were reported to appear linked to parvovirus B19, influenza, CMV and Epstein-Barr virus. A total of 164 TCR beta chains were listed by the study as associated with cytomegalovirus. Presence/absence analyses assumed roughly uniform sequencing depth across donors, an assumption that may not hold. Correlated functional status among segregating V segments might reflect linkage disequilibrium, but an unknown experimental factor could not be ruled out. A further reported finding was that TCR beta sequences accurately predicted the HLA-A and HLA-B alleles for most subjects in the first cohort. The classifier was reported to diagnose cytomegalovirus status with high specificity and sensitivity in both the original and validation cohorts. Because HLA typing was unavailable for some donors at each locus, only the typed subset was used in association tests. An earlier analysis of several hundred of the donors showed that most TCR beta V segments appeared in productive rearrangements either about 87% or about 30% of the time, which broadly matched IMGT annotations. A few of the identified cytomegalovirus-associated TCR beta chains were confirmed in vitro to be specific for cytomegalovirus antigens. This cohort had only TCR beta chains sequenced, and the lack of alpha or paired-chain data limited which features could be detected. According to a later analysis, TCR association rates differed among HLA loci, with DRB1 alleles showing the most associated TCRs and HLA-C alleles showing the fewest. A later genetic analysis reported fewer N-insertions in productive TCRs among donors in an Asian-associated ancestry cluster than the approximately 700-donor mean.

Preparation of the library involved the immunoSEQ multiplex PCR assay. For the multiplex PCR, a mixture combining 60 forward primers for TCR Vbeta segments and 13 reverse primers for TCR Jbeta segments was used. The CDR3 region of rearranged TCR beta genes was amplified from genomic DNA by a multiplex PCR assay. Amplified TCR beta libraries were sequenced as 87-base-pair reads on the Illumina HiSeq System. Turning to the authors' computational methods: Across the roughly 640 repertoires, a later analysis counted roughly 77 million unique TCR beta chains, around 11 million of which were shared by at least two donors. Raw reads were error-corrected and collapsed into unique sequences with a nearest-neighbor algorithm that merged closely related sequences to remove PCR and sequencing errors. Alignment of CDR3 sequences to IMGT reference sequences was used to assign V, D and J gene segments. For a sequence to be retained, a match of at least six nucleotides was required to both a V gene segment and a J gene segment. A rearrangement was called productive if the CDR3 had no stop codons and remained in frame with V and J, and every other rearrangement was called non-productive. CDR3 was defined by IMGT convention, running from the second conserved V-encoded cysteine to the conserved J-encoded phenylalanine. In an earlier analysis of more than 550 of the donors, sequences lacking an unambiguous match to a single V gene segment were excluded. An earlier analysis of 587 of the donors called V segments functional above 56.7% productive rearrangements and segregating when the between-donor standard deviation exceeded 5%. A statistical classification framework was built to diagnose cytomegalovirus status from the catalog of TCR beta chain sequences. In a later analysis, TCR nucleotide sequences were compared against IMGT/GENE-DB human TR gene sequences so that V and J genes could be assigned. The TCRdist pipeline was used in a later analysis to assign CDR3 sequences and most-parsimonious VDJ recombination scenarios. In a later analysis, every TCR beta chain was defined by the combination of its CDR3 amino acid sequence and its V-gene family, and reads without a unique V-gene family were dropped. As a way to deal with suspected cross-contamination and a sequencing artifact, a later analysis dropped approximately 590 nucleotide sequences that were highly shared and had low generation probability. A later analysis calculated a clonal expansion index for each public chain from normalized within-repertoire ranks of inferred template counts. Generation probabilities in a later analysis came from a VDJ recombination model fitted to out-of-frame rearrangements, and those results were checked against IGoR. Hypergeometric tests were used in a later analysis to score TCR-TCR, TCR-HLA and TCR-CMV co-occurrence, with a repertoire-size bias correction applied to the TCR pairs. To estimate false discovery rates, a later analysis permuted the HLA or CMV assignments 20 times. In a later analysis, co-occurring TCRs were grouped using DBSCAN, with TCRdist sequence similarity added in when clustering inside HLA-allele-positive subsets. Co-occurrence clustering excluded repertoires with fewer than 30,000 or more than 120,000 public chains, plus five with anomalous nucleotide sharing. TCRdb re-hosts the immuneACCESS table, in-frame sequences only. Its copies lack some clones; in the studies checked, an unresolved V gene accounts for under half of them, and the cause for the rest is not known. The DNA was the basis for D and trimming; V, J and clone size are from that table. The sample has 100,000 to 150,000 clones on record, over 70% of them singletons. The ten largest make up more than 3% of the sample.

The cohort comprised around 690 healthy bone marrow donors. Cohort members were all nominally healthy when sampled, although unrecorded immune exposures were likely present. The donor was CMV seronegative and was included in the group of over 300 seronegative cohort members. A peripheral blood sample was provided by each donor, and peripheral blood mononuclear cells were used for TCR beta sequencing. Genomic DNA extraction from the blood cell samples was performed with the Qiagen DNeasy Blood Extraction Kit. Reading from cysteine to phenylalanine, the CDR3 counts 14 amino acids. Only the CDR3 DNA stays, 42 bases, in frame from base 1. From a lookup of the germline V gene, CDR1 and CDR2 are ENHRY and SYGVKD. V is trimmed back by 8 bases and J by 0 bases, and the junction contains 6 bases that no gene match accounts for.

The receptor chain draws on TRBV10-3 and TRBJ1-1; 7 bases in between match TRBD1. The source material was PBMCs. The source of this sequence is a woman in her forties or fifties in good health and CMV-seronegative. The CDR3 sequence is CAIGADRVNTEAFF. DNA sequence: TGTGCCATCGGTGCTGACAGGGTGAACACTGAAGCTTTCTTT.